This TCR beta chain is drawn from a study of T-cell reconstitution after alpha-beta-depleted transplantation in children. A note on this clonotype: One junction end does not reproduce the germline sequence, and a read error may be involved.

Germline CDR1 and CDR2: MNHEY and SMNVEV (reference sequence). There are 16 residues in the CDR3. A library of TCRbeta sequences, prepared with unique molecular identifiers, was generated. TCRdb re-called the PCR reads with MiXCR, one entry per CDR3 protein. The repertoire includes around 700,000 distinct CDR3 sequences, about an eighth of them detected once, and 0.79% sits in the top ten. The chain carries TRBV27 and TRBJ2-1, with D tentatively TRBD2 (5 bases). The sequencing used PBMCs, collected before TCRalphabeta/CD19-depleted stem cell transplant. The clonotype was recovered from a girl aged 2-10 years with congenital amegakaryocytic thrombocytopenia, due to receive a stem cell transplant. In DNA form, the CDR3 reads TGTGCCGGCAGCTCCTTTGTGGGAGAGGGTTGGAATGAGCAGTTCTTC. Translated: CAGSSFVGEGWNEQFF.